A selection of T cell receptor beta chains follows, all from one sample in a study of PD-1 blockade in classical Hodgkin lymphoma. The assay was immunoSEQ multiplex PCR, and TCRdb's table has in-frame clones only and misses some. This sample has tens of thousands of clones; about two thirds occur once, and the top ten carry 3.3%. This specimen consisted of peripheral blood mononuclear cells (PBMCs), obtained before the second cycle of nivolumab. These receptors all stem from a human donor with classical Hodgkin lymphoma. CDR3s include the opening cysteine and the closing phenylalanine or tryptophan. D genes are given only for firm matches. A row's size may be missing; if present it is once, few, many or a size class.

V gene	CDR3 length	D gene	J gene	clone size	CDR3 DNA	CDR3 protein
TRBV7-7	16	.	TRBJ2-7	once	TGTGCTAGCAGCTTAACGGAGGCAGCCCCCCTAGACGAGCAGTACTTC	CASSLTEAAPLDEQYF
TRBV19	13	TRBD1	TRBJ1-1	.	TGTGCCAGTAGTATTGGGACAGAGACTGAAGCTTTCTTT	CASSIGTETEAFF
TRBV2	14	TRBD1	TRBJ2-1	.	TGTGCCAGCAGTCGACAGGGAGACGACAATGAGCAGTTCTTC	CASSRQGDDNEQFF
TRBV5-4	16	TRBD2	TRBJ2-1	.	TGTGCCAGCAGCTTGACTAGCGGGGCAACCTACAATGAGCAGTTCTTC	CASSLTSGATYNEQFF
TRBV7-9	17	.	TRBJ1-6	.	TGTGCCAGCAGCTTAGTCCCGGACAGCTCCTATAATTCACCCCTCCACTTT	CASSLVPDSSYNSPLHF
TRBV13	16	.	TRBJ2-7	once	TGTGCCAGCAGCTTAATGCGGGGCGGGACAGCCTACGAGCAGTACTTC	CASSLMRGGTAYEQYF
TRBV14	14	.	TRBJ1-1	.	TGTGCCAGCAGCCGTACAGGGAGGGCAACTGAAGCTTTCTTT	CASSRTGRATEAFF
TRBV4-3	15	.	TRBJ1-2	.	TGCGCCAGCAGCCAAGAGGTCCCAGGACTCTATGGCTACACCTTC	CASSQEVPGLYGYTF
TRBV10-3	13	.	TRBJ2-7	.	TGTGCCAGCGGCCCCCGGGATTCCTACGAGCAGTACTTC	CASGPRDSYEQYF
TRBV27	19	TRBD2	TRBJ2-2	few	TGTGCCAGCAGTTTGCTATCGGCTAGCGGGGGGCCTTGGAACGGGGAGCTGTTTTTT	CASSLLSASGGPWNGELFF
TRBV30	16	.	TRBJ2-2	.	TGTGCCTGGAGTGTACCCTTGGGGGGGAACACCGGGGAGCTGTTTTTT	CAWSVPLGGNTGELFF
TRBV5-8	14	.	TRBJ1-1	.	TGTGCCAGCAGCTTCAGGAAAATAAACACTGAAGCTTTCTTT	CASSFRKINTEAFF
TRBV19	19	TRBD1	TRBJ2-6	.	TGTGCCAGTAGTCTCACTTCACCGGGACAGGGTGGCGGGGCCAACGTCCTGACTTTC	CASSLTSPGQGGGANVLTF
TRBV30	15	.	TRBJ2-1	few	TGTGCCTGGAGTGTACGGGGACGGGGCTACAATGAGCAGTTCTTC	CAWSVRGRGYNEQFF
TRBV2	14	.	TRBJ2-5	once	TGTGCCAGCAGCCCCGACAGTTCGCCAGAGACCCAGTACTTC	CASSPDSSPETQYF
TRBV5-4	14	.	TRBJ2-1	.	TGTGCCAGCAGCCCGGAAAACAGGGTATACGAGCAGTTCTTC	CASSPENRVYEQFF
TRBV5-4	14	TRBD1	TRBJ1-1	.	TGTGCCAGCAGCTTGACAGGGGCGGGGACTGAAGCTTTCTTT	CASSLTGAGTEAFF
TRBV30	14	.	TRBJ1-1	few	TGTGCCTGGAGTGTACCCAGCCCAAACACTGAAGCTTTCTTT	CAWSVPSPNTEAFF